The present TCR beta chain was sequenced within a study of OX40 agonist ivuxolimab in advanced cancers. Turning to the overall study: Ivuxolimab, which targeted the costimulatory receptor OX40 (CD134), was an agonistic, fully human IgG2 monoclonal antibody. Intravenous ivuxolimab was administered to patients every 2 weeks at six dose levels: 0.01, 0.1, 0.3, 1.5, 3 and 10 mg/kg. Partial responses occurred in three dose-escalation patients: two with cutaneous melanoma and one with hepatocellular carcinoma. The dose-escalation cohort was around 83% male with a mean age of 60 years, ranging from roughly 23 to 80. Patients were allowed to have had prior anti-PD-1, anti-PD-L1 or anti-CTLA-4 therapy, and 40% to 45% of the dose-escalation patients had previously received checkpoint inhibitors. The purpose of peripheral TCRbeta sequencing was to test whether ivuxolimab changed TCR sequence diversity and led to clonal T-cell expansion. Among the roughly 52 dose-escalation patients, around 20 had hepatocellular carcinoma, roughly 15 melanoma, 9 renal cell carcinoma and 9 head and neck cancer. The paper describes the monotherapy dose-escalation part (N = 52 patients) of the phase I trial of ivuxolimab.

The trial excluded patients who had a history of autoimmune disease or were on systemic immunosuppression. In every dose cohort, peripheral blood was drawn for TCR sequencing at baseline, cycle 4 day 1, and cycle 7 day 1. The samples were taken from a phase I, first-in-human, multicenter, open-label dose-escalation trial of ivuxolimab. The trial enrolled adults with locally advanced or metastatic head and neck squamous cell, hepatocellular, melanoma or renal cell carcinoma. Before TCR sequencing, CD4+ and CD8+ T cells were separately sorted from peripheral blood. This clone has only a few counts. Its antigen remains unidentified. Base qualities are not recorded, but no much larger clone differs from it by a single base. General conclusions and limits of the study: Which antigens the clonally expanded peripheral T cells were specific for was not determined. Low levels of normalized T-cell clonal expansion were also seen in some patients who did not respond. In partial responders in the 0.1-3.0 mg/kg groups, normalized peripheral clonal expansion was found to be among the lowest, especially among CD8+ T cells. After ivuxolimab, CD8+ T cells had more expanded clones than CD4+ T cells on average. At doses of 0.1 to 3.0 mg/kg, clonal expansion of both CD4+ and CD8+ blood T cells was observed from baseline to week 6.

Genomic DNA was extracted from sorted cells for sequencing of the TCRbeta CDR3 region. TCRbeta CDR3 regions were sequenced using the immunoSEQ Assay. Held by TCRdb, this immuneACCESS table contains in-frame sequences only and omits some clones. Under half of the omission traces to an unresolved V gene where checked; the cause of the rest is unknown. Within this sample are 42,000 or so clones, with roughly 84% of them counted one time only. The biggest ten clones account for 20% to 25% of the sample. This TCR came from an adult with an advanced solid tumor such as melanoma, head and neck, liver or kidney cancer. Here the sequenced sample was CD4+ or CD8+ T cells sorted from blood, taken in a trial of the OX40 agonist ivuxolimab.

The DNA is as follows: TGTGCCAGCAGCTTAGGAGCTGGGTTTGAGGGCCAGCAGCCCCAGCATTTT. This codes for CASSLGAGFEGQQPQHF. The V gene is TRBV11-2 and the J gene is TRBJ1-5; there is no confident call for the D gene. CDR1 and CDR2, per the germline V gene, are SGHAT and FQNNGV. Between the V and J ends, shortened by 1 base and 7 bases respectively, the junction contains 20 bases. The CDR3 runs 17 amino acids, cysteine and phenylalanine included. The DNA shown is the 51-base CDR3, in frame from base 1.